The 20 T cell receptor beta chains below were found in one sample sequenced in a study of beta chain features in type 1 diabetes (dated by TCRdb to the late 2010s). Receptor amplification or capture employed the immunoSEQ multiplex PCR assay. The entire amount of isolated RNA was reverse transcribed using the High Capacity cDNA Reverse Transcription Kit, so the sequenced TCRB transcripts were expressed ones. The source is immuneACCESS, and TCRdb retained only in-frame sequences with V and J called. Part of the clones is not carried over; for the studies checked, unresolved V genes explain less than half of this, and the remainder is unexplained. For this sample there are a few hundred thousand clones; roughly an eighth appear just once. Clones ranked in the top ten supply 0.017% of the sample. No antigen has been assigned to these receptors. Paper-wide results and their limitations: A moderate but significant shortening of TCRB CDR3 length was observed in type 1 diabetes patients in all four CD4+ subsets.

The sample comprised naive CD4+ T cells from blood. Read against the paper, the sample's cell subset or site label means: true naive CD4+ T cells. Source of these receptors: a man younger than 40 with type 1 diabetes.

The rearrangement uses TRBV5-4 and TRBJ2-7; TRBD2 is a possible D gene (6 bases). The CDR3 runs 12 residues. Between the trimmed V and J ends, which lost 4 bases and 6 bases, there was a span of 11 bases. Germline V gene sequence: CDR1 SGHNT, CDR2 YYREEE (reference sequence). CDR3 DNA: TGTGCCAGCAGCAAAGGAGGGATCGAGCAGTACTTC. Amino acid sequence: CASSKGGIEQYF.

The chain recombines TRBV19 with TRBJ2-1, with D perhaps matching TRBD2 (6 bases). In germline, CDR1 is LNHDA, CDR2 SQIVND (reference sequence). CDR3 length equals 15 residues. V lost 7 bases and J 5 bases, leaving 18 bases between the germline ends. CDR3: CASTSGTASDNEQFF. CDR3 in DNA: TGTGCCAGTACCTCCGGGACTGCCTCTGACAATGAGCAGTTCTTC.

J is TRBJ1-1 and V is TRBV5-1; 7 nucleotides align to TRBD1. The CDR3 is 15 amino acids. Germline V gene sequence: CDR1 SGHRS, CDR2 YFSETQ. Losses at the gene ends were 4 bases for V and 4 bases for J; bases not matched to a gene: 10. The CDR3 DNA reads TGCGCCAGCAGCCCAACCTACAGGGGAGGCACTGAAGCTTTCTTT. It is translated as CASSPTYRGGTEAFF.

The chain has TRBV18 and TRBJ1-2; D remains ambiguous. Trimming took 1 base from V and 1 from J, leaving 10 bases between them. Germline lookup yields CDR1 KGHSH and CDR2 LQKENI. CDR3 length equals 15 residues. The CDR3 DNA follows: TGTGCCAGCTCACCACGGCAACAAATTAACTATGGCTACACCTTC. It yields the protein CASSPRQQINYGYTF.

This clone was observed a few times. The chain recombines TRBV25-1 with TRBJ2-7; no reliable D call. There are 13 residues in the CDR3. The V and J ends lost 5 bases and 0 bases respectively, with 8 bases between them. Germline CDR1 MGHDK, CDR2 SYGVNS. The CDR3 sequence: CASSPLSSYEQYF. Written as DNA, the CDR3 is TGTGCCAGCAGTCCCCTTTCCTCCTACGAGCAGTACTTC.

The chain has TRBV6-5 and TRBJ1-5; no reliable D call. The V end was cut by 0 bases, the J end by 3 bases, with 9 bases between. Germline V CDR1 and CDR2: MNHEY, SVGAGI. CDR3 length: 15 residues. For the CDR3, the DNA is TGTGCCAGCAGTTACTCGCTACGGGACAATCAGCCCCAGCATTTT. As protein: CASSYSLRDNQPQHF.

This clone appeared a few times. The chain uses TRBV30 and TRBJ1-2; the D gene is possibly TRBD1 (5 bases). V dropped 0 bases and J dropped 4 bases, with 12 bases sitting between them. The CDR3 consists of 14 residues. Germline V gene sequence: CDR1 GTSNPN, CDR2 SVGIG (reference sequence). CDR3: CAWSVTTGSYGYTF. The CDR3 DNA reads as TGTGCCTGGAGTGTAACTACAGGAAGCTATGGCTACACCTTC. Drawing the rest from reference TRBV30 and TRBJ1-2, the complete variable domain is SQTIHQWPATLVQPVGSPLSLECTVEGTSNPNLYWYRQAAGRGLQLLFYSVGIGQISSEVPQNLSASRPQDRQFILSSKKLLLSDSGFYLCAWSVTTGSYGYTFGSGTRLTVV.

This clone was recorded a few times. The DNA of the CDR3 is TGTGCCAGCAGCCCCCGTGGTAGCAAAGAGACCCAGTACTTC. It yields the protein CASSPRGSKETQYF. The rearrangement links TRBV7-2 to TRBJ2-5, with no clear D. The CDR3 runs to 14 residues. The V gene's germline CDR1 is SGHTA and CDR2 FQGNSA. Trimming took 5 bases from V and 3 from J, leaving 13 bases between them.

This clone was seen a handful of times. The CDR3 region has the DNA TGCGCCAGCAGCTCCCTTGACGAGCAGTACTTC. Translating gives CASSSLDEQYF. The chain recombines TRBV5-1 with TRBJ2-7; D uncertain. The CDR3 covers 11 residues. In germline, CDR1 is SGHRS, CDR2 YFSETQ. V lost 3 bases to trimming and J lost 5 bases, with 6 bases between them. Based on the CDR3 plus reference TRBV5-1 and TRBJ2-7, the full variable domain is KAGVTQTPRYLIKTRGQQVTLSCSPISGHRSVSWYQQTPGQGLQFLFEYFSETQRNKGNFPGRFSGRQFSNSRSEMNVSTLELGDSALYLCASSSLDEQYFGPGTRLTVT.

This clone was seen more than once but under ten times. This chain connects TRBV10-3 to TRBJ2-2, with D unclear. In germline, CDR1 is ENHRY, CDR2 SYGVKD. V gave up 4 bases and J gave up 0 bases, with 6 bases separating them. The CDR3 covers 14 residues. CDR3 bases: TGTGCCATCAGTGCCACAGCGAACACCGGGGAGCTGTTTTTT. This encodes CAISATANTGELFF.

V gene TRBV5-4 combines with J gene TRBJ2-7, with D uncertain. Germline V gene data show CDR1 as SGHNT and CDR2 as YYREEE (reference sequence). The V gene lost 0 bases and the J gene lost 4 bases, with 11 bases spanning the gap. The CDR3 is 14 amino acids. The CDR3 DNA follows: TGTGCCAGCAGCTTGGCCGTCCCCCCGTACGAGCAGTACTTC. Translation: CASSLAVPPYEQYF.

V gene TRBV28 combines with J gene TRBJ2-7; 13 bases match TRBD2. There are 13 residues in the CDR3. V lost 2 bases to trimming and J lost 10 bases; unmatched junction nucleotides: 2. Germline V gene sequence: CDR1 MDHEN, CDR2 SYDVKM. CDR3 residues: CASSLTSGRAQYF. DNA for the CDR3: TGTGCCAGCAGTTTAACTAGCGGGAGGGCCCAGTACTTC.

This clone occurred once. CDR3 bases: TGTGCCAGCAGCTCGGACAGGGGCAATCAGCCCCAGCATTTT. This codes for CASSSDRGNQPQHF. This chain uses TRBV7-2 with TRBJ1-5; 8 nucleotides align to TRBD1. V gave up 4 bases and J gave up 2 bases; unmatched junction bases: 1. The CDR3 has 14 amino acids. Germline V gene sequence: CDR1 SGHTA, CDR2 FQGNSA. The full variable domain, in which reference TRBV7-2 and TRBJ1-5 provide the parts outside the CDR3, is GAGVSQSPSNKVTEKGKDVELRCDPISGHTALYWYRQSLGQGLEFLIYFQGNSAPDKSGLPSDRFSAERTGGSVSTLTIQRTQQEDSAVYLCASSSDRGNQPQHFGDGTRLSIL.

As for this clone: Other DNA variants within this sample encode the same CDR3. V is TRBV11-2 and J is TRBJ2-1; 10 bases are shared with TRBD2. Germline V gene lookup returns CDR1 SGHAT and CDR2 FQNNGV. V lost 4 bases, J lost 5 bases, and 5 bases stayed unmatched. The CDR3 runs 15 residues. The CDR3 DNA is TGTGCCAGCAGCTCTCGGACTAGCGGAAACAATGAGCAGTTCTTC. This translates into CASSSRTSGNNEQFF.

V usage is TRBV28 and J usage is TRBJ1-5; D may be TRBD1 (5 bases). The V end was cut by 6 bases, the J end by 6 bases, with 15 bases between. The CDR3 is made up of 14 amino acids. CDR1 is MDHEN, CDR2 SYDVKM, per germline. Here the CDR3 reads CASRPPGKGQPQHF. The CDR3 DNA is TGTGCCAGCAGGCCTCCAGGGAAGGGTCAGCCCCAGCATTTT.

The chain joins TRBV7-9 to TRBJ2-3; TRBD1 matches at 8 bases. Germline lookup yields CDR1 SEHNR and CDR2 FQNEAQ (reference sequence). The CDR3 loop spans 15 amino acids. The junction had 0 bases not matched to a gene; V was cut back by 1 base and J by 0 bases. The CDR3 region has the DNA TGTGCCAGCAGCTTAGGGACAGGGAGCACAGATACGCAGTATTTT. It yields the protein CASSLGTGSTDTQYF.

The CDR3 DNA is TGTGCTGCTAGCGGGAATCAAGAGACCCAGTACTTC. Its translation: CAASGNQETQYF. The chain carries TRBV28 and TRBJ2-5; 9 bases map to TRBD2. The CDR3 sequence is 12 residues long. The V gene's germline CDR1 is MDHEN and CDR2 SYDVKM.

This clone was recorded a few times. V and J are TRBV5-4 and TRBJ2-4; possibly TRBD1 for D (6 bases). Germline-derived CDR1 and CDR2 are SGHNT and YYREEE (reference sequence). Trimming shortened V by 4 bases and J by 0 bases, and 17 bases separated the two germline ends. The CDR3 is 17 residues long. The CDR3: CASSAAGAAIAKNIQYF. The CDR3 bases are TGTGCCAGCAGCGCGGCAGGGGCCGCTATAGCCAAAAACATTCAGTACTTC.

The chain recombines TRBV5-1 with TRBJ2-2; 7 nucleotides agree with TRBD2. After removal of 6 bases from V and 3 bases from J, the junction contained 5 bases not matched to a gene. The germline V gene encodes CDR1 SGHRS and CDR2 YFSETQ. This CDR3 comprises 14 residues. In nucleotides, the CDR3 is TGCGCCAGCATGCGGCTAGCGGACACCGGGGAGCTGTTTTTT. Its protein is CASMRLADTGELFF.

The chain recombines TRBV4-2 with TRBJ2-1; 9 bases are shared with TRBD1. CDR1 and CDR2 from the germline V gene are LGHNA and YNFKEQ. V was pared by 3 bases and J by 7 bases, with 10 bases of the junction left unmatched. The CDR3 loop spans 16 amino acids. This chain's CDR3 is CASSHVPQGARNEQFF. DNA for the CDR3: TGTGCCAGCAGCCACGTCCCACAGGGGGCTCGAAATGAGCAGTTCTTC.